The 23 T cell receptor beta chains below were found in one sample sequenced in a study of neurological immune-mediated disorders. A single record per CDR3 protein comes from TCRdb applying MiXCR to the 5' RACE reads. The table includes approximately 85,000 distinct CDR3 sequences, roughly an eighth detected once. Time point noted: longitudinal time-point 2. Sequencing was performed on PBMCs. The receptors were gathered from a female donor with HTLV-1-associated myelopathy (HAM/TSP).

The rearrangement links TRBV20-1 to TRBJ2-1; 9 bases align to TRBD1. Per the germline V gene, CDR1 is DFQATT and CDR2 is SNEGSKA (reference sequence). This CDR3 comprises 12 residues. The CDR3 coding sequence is TGCAGCCAACAGGGGGCGGTCAATGAGCAGTTCTTC. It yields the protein CSQQGAVNEQFF.

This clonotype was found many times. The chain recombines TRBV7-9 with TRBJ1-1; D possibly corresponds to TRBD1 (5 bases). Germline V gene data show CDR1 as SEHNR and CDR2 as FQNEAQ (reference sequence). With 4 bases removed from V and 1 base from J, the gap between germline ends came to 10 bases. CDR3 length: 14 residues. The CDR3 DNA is TGTGCCAGCAGCTCGCCCCAGGGGAACACTGAAGCTTTCTTT. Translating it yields CASSSPQGNTEAFF.

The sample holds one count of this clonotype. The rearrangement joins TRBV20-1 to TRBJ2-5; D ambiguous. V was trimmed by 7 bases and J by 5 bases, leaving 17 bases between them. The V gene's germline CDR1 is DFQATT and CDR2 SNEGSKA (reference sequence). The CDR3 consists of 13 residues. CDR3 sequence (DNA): TGCAGTGGCCTAAGAAAGGGTGGGGAGACCCAGTACTTC. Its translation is CSGLRKGGETQYF.

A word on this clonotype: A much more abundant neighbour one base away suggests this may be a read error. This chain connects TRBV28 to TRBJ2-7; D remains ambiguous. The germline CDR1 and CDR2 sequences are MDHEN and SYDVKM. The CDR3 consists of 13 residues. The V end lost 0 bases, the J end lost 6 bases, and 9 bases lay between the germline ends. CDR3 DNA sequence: TGTGCCAGCAGTTTATGGGCACGGCGCGAGCAGTACTTC. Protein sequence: CASSLWARREQYF.

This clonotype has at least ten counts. CDR3 in amino acids: CASSLSPPDTQYF. The CDR3 DNA sequence: TGTGCCAGCAGCTTATCCCCGCCCGATACGCAGTATTTT. The J gene is TRBJ2-3, the V gene TRBV11-2, with D uncertain. There are 13 residues in the CDR3. Trimming took off 2 bases at V and 6 bases at J, with 9 bases between the two ends. In germline, CDR1 is SGHAT, CDR2 FQNNGV.

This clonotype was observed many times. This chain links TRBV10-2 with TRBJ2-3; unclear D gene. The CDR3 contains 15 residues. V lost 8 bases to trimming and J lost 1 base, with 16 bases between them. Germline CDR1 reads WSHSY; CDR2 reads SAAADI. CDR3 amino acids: CASLLRGSRTDTQYF. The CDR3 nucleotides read TGCGCCAGCCTACTCCGAGGCAGTCGCACAGATACGCAGTATTTT.

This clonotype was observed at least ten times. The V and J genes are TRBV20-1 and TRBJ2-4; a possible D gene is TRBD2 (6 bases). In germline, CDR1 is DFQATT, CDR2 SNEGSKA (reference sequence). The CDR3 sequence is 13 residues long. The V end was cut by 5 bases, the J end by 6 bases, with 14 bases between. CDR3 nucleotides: TGCAGTGCTCCTACCGGGGGACGAAACATTCAGTACTTC. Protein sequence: CSAPTGGRNIQYF.

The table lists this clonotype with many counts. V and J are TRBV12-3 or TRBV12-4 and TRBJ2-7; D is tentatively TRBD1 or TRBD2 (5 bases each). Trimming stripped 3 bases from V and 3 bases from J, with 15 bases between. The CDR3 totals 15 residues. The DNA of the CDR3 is TGTGCCAGCAGTTTTTCGAGGGGCCGTAGCTACGAGCAGTACTTC. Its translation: CASSFSRGRSYEQYF.

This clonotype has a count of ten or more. The CDR3 bases are TGCAGTGCTAATAAGAACACTGAAGCTTTCTTT. Residues: CSANKNTEAFF. The chain joins TRBV20-1 to TRBJ1-1; D ambiguous. The V gene's germline CDR1 is DFQATT and CDR2 SNEGSKA (reference sequence). The CDR3 spans 11 residues. V was pared by 4 bases and J by 1 base, with 4 bases between.

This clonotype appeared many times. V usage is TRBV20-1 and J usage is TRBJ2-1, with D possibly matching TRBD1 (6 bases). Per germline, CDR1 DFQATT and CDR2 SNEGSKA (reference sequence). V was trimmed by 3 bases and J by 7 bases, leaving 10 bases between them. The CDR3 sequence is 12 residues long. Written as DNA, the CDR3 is TGCAGTGCTAGTCGGGACATAAATGAGCAGTTCTTC. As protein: CSASRDINEQFF.

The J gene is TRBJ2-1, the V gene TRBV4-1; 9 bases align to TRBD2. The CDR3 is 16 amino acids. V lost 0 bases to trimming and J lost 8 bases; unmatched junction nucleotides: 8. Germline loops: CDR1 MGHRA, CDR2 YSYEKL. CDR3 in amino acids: CASSQDKSSGAHEQFF. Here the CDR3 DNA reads TGCGCCAGCAGCCAAGATAAGTCTAGCGGGGCCCATGAGCAGTTCTTC.

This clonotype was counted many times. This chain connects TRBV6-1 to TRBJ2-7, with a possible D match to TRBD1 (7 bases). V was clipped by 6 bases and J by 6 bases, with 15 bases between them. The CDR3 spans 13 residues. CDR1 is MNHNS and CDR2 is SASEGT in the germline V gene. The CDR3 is CASSGGQIAEQYF. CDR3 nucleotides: TGTGCCAGCAGCGGGGGACAGATCGCCGAGCAGTACTTC.

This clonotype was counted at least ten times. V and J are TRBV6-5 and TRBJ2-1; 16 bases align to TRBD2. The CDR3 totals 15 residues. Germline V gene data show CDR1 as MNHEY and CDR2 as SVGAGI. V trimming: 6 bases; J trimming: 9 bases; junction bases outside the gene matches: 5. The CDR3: CASSGTSGGGGEQFF. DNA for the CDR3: TGTGCCAGCAGCGGGACTAGCGGGGGGGGGGGTGAGCAGTTCTTC.

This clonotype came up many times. DNA for the CDR3: TGTGCCAGCAGCCAAGATTTGGCCTACGAGCAGTACTTC. Its translation: CASSQDLAYEQYF. V and J are TRBV3-1 and TRBJ2-7; D uncertain. Deletions cut 0 bases from V and 2 bases from J, with 5 bases between. Per germline, CDR1 LGHDT and CDR2 YNNKEL (reference sequence). The length of the CDR3 is 13 residues.

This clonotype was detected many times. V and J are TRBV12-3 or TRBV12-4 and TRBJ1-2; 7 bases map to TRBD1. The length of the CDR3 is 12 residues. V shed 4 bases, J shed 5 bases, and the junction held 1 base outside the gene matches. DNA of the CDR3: TGTGCCAGCAGTTACAGGGGTTATGGCTACACCTTC. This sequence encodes CASSYRGYGYTF.

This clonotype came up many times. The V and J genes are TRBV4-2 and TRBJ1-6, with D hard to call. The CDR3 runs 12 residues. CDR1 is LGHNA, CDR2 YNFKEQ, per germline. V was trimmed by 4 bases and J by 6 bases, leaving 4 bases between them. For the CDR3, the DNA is TGTGCCAGCAGCCTTCGTAATTCACCCCTCCACTTT. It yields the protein CASSLRNSPLHF.

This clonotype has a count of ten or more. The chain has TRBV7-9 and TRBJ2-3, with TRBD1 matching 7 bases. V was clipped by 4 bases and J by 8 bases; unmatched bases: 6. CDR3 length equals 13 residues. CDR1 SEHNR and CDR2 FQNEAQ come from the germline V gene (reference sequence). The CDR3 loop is CASSWDSGGTQYF. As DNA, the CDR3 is TGTGCCAGCAGCTGGGACAGTGGGGGTACGCAGTATTTT.

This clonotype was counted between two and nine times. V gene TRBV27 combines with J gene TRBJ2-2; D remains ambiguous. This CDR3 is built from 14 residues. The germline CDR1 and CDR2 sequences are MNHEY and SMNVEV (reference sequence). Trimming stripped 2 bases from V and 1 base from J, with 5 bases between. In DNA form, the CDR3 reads TGTGCCAGCAGTTTAAGGGTGAACACCGGGGAGCTGTTTTTT. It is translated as CASSLRVNTGELFF.

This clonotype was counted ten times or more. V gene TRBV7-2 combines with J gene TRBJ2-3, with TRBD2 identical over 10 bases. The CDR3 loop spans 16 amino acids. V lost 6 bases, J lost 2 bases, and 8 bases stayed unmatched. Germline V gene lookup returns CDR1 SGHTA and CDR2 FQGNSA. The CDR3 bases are TGTGCCAGCAGAATGAGGAGCGGGGGGGCCACAGATACGCAGTATTTT. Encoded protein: CASRMRSGGATDTQYF.

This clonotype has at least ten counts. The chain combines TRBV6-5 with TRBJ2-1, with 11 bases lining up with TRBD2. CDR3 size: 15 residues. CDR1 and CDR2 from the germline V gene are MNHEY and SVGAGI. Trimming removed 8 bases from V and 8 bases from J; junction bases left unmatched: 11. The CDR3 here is CASVVGSGGAYEQFF. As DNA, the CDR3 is TGTGCCAGCGTAGTAGGTAGCGGGGGGGCCTATGAGCAGTTCTTC.

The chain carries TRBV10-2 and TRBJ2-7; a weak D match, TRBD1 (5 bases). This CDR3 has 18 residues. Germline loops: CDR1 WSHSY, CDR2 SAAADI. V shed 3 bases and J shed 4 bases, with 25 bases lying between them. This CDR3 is CASSEGPTDSPRPYEQYF. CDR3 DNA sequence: TGCGCCAGCAGTGAAGGTCCGACAGACTCTCCACGGCCTTACGAGCAGTACTTC.

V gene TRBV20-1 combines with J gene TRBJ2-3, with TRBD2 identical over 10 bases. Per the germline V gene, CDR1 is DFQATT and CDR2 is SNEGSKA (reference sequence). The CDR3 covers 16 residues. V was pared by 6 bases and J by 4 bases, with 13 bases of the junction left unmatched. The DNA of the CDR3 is TGCAGTGCCCCGTGGGAAGCTAGCGGGGGCCCAGATACGCAGTATTTT. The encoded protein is CSAPWEASGGPDTQYF.

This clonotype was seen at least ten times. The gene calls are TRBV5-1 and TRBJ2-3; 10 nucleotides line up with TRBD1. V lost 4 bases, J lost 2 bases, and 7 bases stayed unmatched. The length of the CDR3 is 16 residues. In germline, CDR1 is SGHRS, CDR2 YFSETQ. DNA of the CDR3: TGCGCCAGCAGCATCGGGACAGGGGCAAACACAGATACGCAGTATTTT. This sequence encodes CASSIGTGANTDTQYF.